These 25 T cell receptor beta chains share one sample of origin, sequenced in a study of T cells in localized non-small cell lung cancer. Sequenced by immunoSEQ multiplex PCR; TCRdb stores in-frame clones only, minus some. The sample yields 55,000 or so clones, about 78% seen once. Sequencing used PBMCs, obtained before any cancer treatment. The receptors derive from a woman aged 35-70 years with stage II lung adenocarcinoma.

This clone was seen only once. The chain carries TRBV5-8 and TRBJ2-2, with a possible D match to TRBD1 (6 bases). The V and J ends lost 3 bases and 6 bases respectively, with 15 bases between them. Germline-derived CDR1 and CDR2 are SGHTS and YDEGEE. The CDR3 covers 15 residues. CDR3 region: CASSSTGKGAGELFF. CDR3 in DNA: TGTGCCAGCAGCTCCACAGGGAAGGGCGCCGGGGAGCTGTTTTTT.

V usage is TRBV28 and J usage is TRBJ1-2; 9 nucleotides agree with TRBD1. The V and J ends lost 8 bases and 5 bases, in that order; junction bases with no gene match: 9. The length of the CDR3 is 14 residues. CDR1 is MDHEN, CDR2 SYDVKM, per germline. In nucleotides, the CDR3 is TGTGCCAGCCTGCCCGGACAGGGGAGGTATGGCTACACCTTC. Translating gives CASLPGQGRYGYTF.

V gene TRBV15 combines with J gene TRBJ2-7; D not certain. The ends were cut back, 3 bases at V and 5 bases at J, with 5 bases in the middle. CDR3 length: 11 amino acids. Germline CDR1 is LNHNV and CDR2 is YYDKDF (reference sequence). CDR3 bases: TGTGCCACCAGCAGTAGGAACGAGCAGTACTTC. Amino acids: CATSSRNEQYF. The variable domain in full, completed from reference TRBV15 and TRBJ2-7, reads DAMVIQNPRYQVTQFGKPVTLSCSQTLNHNVMYWYQQKSSQAPKLLFHYYDKDFNNEADTPDNFQSRRPNTSFCFLDIRSPGLGDTAMYLCATSSRNEQYFGPGTRLTVT.

The V and J genes are TRBV9 and TRBJ2-3, with TRBD2 matching 11 bases. Looked up from germline, CDR1 is SGDLS and CDR2 is YYNGEE. The CDR3 runs 17 residues. The V segment lost 0 bases and the J segment 3 bases; nucleotides outside the gene matches: 6. The CDR3 DNA sequence: TGTGCCAGCAGCGTAGCACCCCTAGCGGGGGGTACAGATACGCAGTATTTT. Its translation: CASSVAPLAGGTDTQYF.

The V gene is TRBV13, the J gene TRBJ2-5; D unresolved. The ends were cut back, 4 bases at V and 2 bases at J, with 5 bases in the middle. Germline V gives CDR1 PRHDT, CDR2 FYEKMQ (reference sequence). The CDR3 runs to 12 residues. The CDR3 loop reads CASSSTQETQYF. DNA for the CDR3: TGTGCCAGCAGCTCTACTCAAGAGACCCAGTACTTC. Supplemented by reference TRBV13 and TRBJ2-5, the full variable domain reads AAGVIQSPRHLIKEKRETATLKCYPIPRHDTVYWYQQGPGQDPQFLISFYEKMQSDKGSIPDRFSAQQFSDYHSELNMSSLELGDSALYFCASSSTQETQYFGPGTRLLVL.

The chain couples TRBV18 to TRBJ2-1, with 9 bases aligning to TRBD2. V was clipped by 0 bases and J by 0 bases; unmatched bases: 6. Germline V gene lookup returns CDR1 KGHSH and CDR2 LQKENI. This CDR3 contains 18 residues. The CDR3 DNA reads TGTGCCAGCTCACCACCTAGCGGGGGCGATAGCTCCTACAATGAGCAGTTCTTC. This codes for CASSPPSGGDSSYNEQFF.

The chain couples TRBV28 to TRBJ1-5; D remains ambiguous. V was trimmed by 5 bases and J by 5 bases, leaving 1 base between them. Germline-derived CDR1 and CDR2 are MDHEN and SYDVKM. The CDR3 contains 10 residues. The CDR3 is CASSDQPQHF. For the CDR3, the DNA is TGTGCCAGCAGTGATCAGCCCCAGCATTTT.

The CDR3 nucleotides are TGTGCCAGTAGTATCTCCCTAAGCTCCTACAATGAGCAGTTCTTC. It codes for CASSISLSSYNEQFF. The rearrangement uses TRBV19 and TRBJ2-1; D unresolved. The V end was cut by 3 bases, the J end by 0 bases, with 9 bases between. The CDR3 loop spans 15 amino acids. The germline V gene encodes CDR1 LNHDA and CDR2 SQIVND (reference sequence).

The chain has TRBV27 and TRBJ2-5; 8 bases are shared with TRBD2. With V trimmed by 6 bases and J by 0 bases, 3 bases remained unmatched. Looked up from germline, CDR1 is MNHEY and CDR2 is SMNVEV (reference sequence). The CDR3 is 14 amino acids. DNA for the CDR3: TGTGCCAGCAGGTCGGGGGGGAACCAAGAGACCCAGTACTTC. Its protein product is CASRSGGNQETQYF.

The chain employs TRBV9 and TRBJ2-1, with D maybe TRBD2 (5 bases). The CDR3 extends over 14 amino acids. Trimming removed 2 bases at V and 6 bases at J, with 12 bases between. Germline assignment: CDR1 SGDLS and CDR2 YYNGEE. CDR3 region: CASSVGSGGNEQFF. CDR3 nucleotide sequence: TGTGCCAGCAGCGTCGGATCAGGAGGCAATGAGCAGTTCTTC.

This clone was detected only a few times. The V gene is TRBV9, the J gene TRBJ1-4; D remains unclear. Trimming shortened V by 0 bases and J by 4 bases, and 10 bases separated the two germline ends. The CDR3 covers 15 residues. The germline V gene encodes CDR1 SGDLS and CDR2 YYNGEE. The CDR3 spells CASSVGEGNNEKLFF. CDR3 nucleotide sequence: TGTGCCAGCAGCGTAGGGGAGGGAAATAATGAAAAACTGTTTTTT.

This clone was seen a few times. The chain couples TRBV19 to TRBJ1-2, with D uncertain. V lost 4 bases and J 2 bases, leaving 8 bases between the germline ends. Germline-derived CDR1 and CDR2 are LNHDA and SQIVND (reference sequence). The CDR3 has 13 amino acids. The CDR3 here is CASSTVGNYGYTF. DNA of the CDR3: TGTGCCAGTAGTACGGTGGGAAACTATGGCTACACCTTC.

This clone has only a few counts. The chain uses TRBV28 and TRBJ1-2; weak D call: TRBD1 (5 bases). CDR1 is MDHEN and CDR2 is SYDVKM in the germline V gene. CDR3 size: 19 residues. Trimming cost V 6 bases and J 4 bases, with 30 bases left between them. This CDR3 is CASSPISGGTLNGGYGYTF. The CDR3 nucleotides read TGTGCCAGCAGCCCAATCTCGGGGGGTACTCTCAATGGAGGCTATGGCTACACCTTC.

This chain joins TRBV19 and TRBJ1-4; TRBD1 agrees at 7 bases. In germline, CDR1 is LNHDA, CDR2 SQIVND (reference sequence). The CDR3 has 14 residues. Germline trimming cut 4 bases from V and 7 bases from J; bases unmatched to any gene: 6. The CDR3 here is CASSNRQGGEKLFF. Written as DNA, the CDR3 is TGTGCCAGTAGTAACCGACAGGGAGGTGAAAAACTGTTTTTT.

The J gene is TRBJ2-6, the V gene TRBV2, with D uncertain. V lost 0 bases and J lost 2, with 8 bases in between. The CDR3 length is 16 residues. The germline V gene has CDR1 SNHLY and CDR2 FYNNEI. CDR3 sequence reads: CASSEAGIPGANVLTF. The CDR3 DNA reads TGTGCCAGCAGTGAAGCGGGGATCCCTGGGGCCAACGTCCTGACTTTC.

This clone is termed medium-sized. The chain links TRBV25-1 to TRBJ1-1; 7 nucleotides align to TRBD1. This CDR3 contains 13 residues. V lost 7 bases to trimming and J lost 4 bases; unmatched junction nucleotides: 6. CDR1 and CDR2 (germline): MGHDK, SYGVNS. The CDR3 coding sequence is TGTGCCAGCAAGGGGGCGCAAATCACTGAAGCTTTCTTT. Its protein is CASKGAQITEAFF.

V is TRBV14 and J is TRBJ2-1; D not resolved. CDR3 length: 13 residues. Trimming took off 0 bases at V and 7 bases at J, with 7 bases between the two ends. Looked up from germline, CDR1 is SGHDN and CDR2 is FVKESK. CDR3 DNA sequence: TGTGCCAGCAGCCAAGATAATGCGAATGAGCAGTTCTTC. Encoded protein: CASSQDNANEQFF.

The rearrangement links TRBV2 to TRBJ1-1; D is undetermined. Trimming pared 4 bases from V and 6 bases from J, leaving 9 bases between. The V gene's germline CDR1 is SNHLY and CDR2 FYNNEI. The CDR3 is made up of 12 amino acids. The CDR3 DNA reads as TGTGCCAGCAGTGGAGGACGGCCTGAAGCTTTCTTT. This translates into CASSGGRPEAFF.

This rearrangement joins TRBV2 to TRBJ1-5; no definite D call. The CDR3 is 14 residues long. With 3 bases removed from V and 5 bases from J, the gap between germline ends came to 11 bases. Germline values: CDR1 SNHLY, CDR2 FYNNEI. CDR3 nucleotide sequence: TGTGCCAGCAGTGAGGGGAGTACGGATCAGCCCCAGCATTTT. Amino acid sequence: CASSEGSTDQPQHF.

This clone was seen only once. The chain couples TRBV6-6 to TRBJ2-1, with D maybe TRBD2 (6 bases). Germline V gene data show CDR1 as MNHNY and CDR2 as SVGAGI (reference sequence). V lost 3 bases and J lost 5, with 14 bases in between. The CDR3 is made up of 15 amino acids. The CDR3 region is CASSYRGGEDNEQFF. CDR3 sequence (DNA): TGTGCCAGCAGTTATCGAGGAGGGGAGGACAATGAGCAGTTCTTC.

V is TRBV27 and J is TRBJ2-7; D unclear. Germline assignment: CDR1 MNHEY and CDR2 SMNVEV (reference sequence). Trimming pared 0 bases from V and 4 bases from J, leaving 13 bases between. The CDR3 totals 15 residues. The CDR3 reads CASSLSKGYPYEQYF. The CDR3 DNA reads TGTGCCAGCAGTTTATCGAAAGGGTACCCGTACGAGCAGTACTTC.

V gene TRBV19 combines with J gene TRBJ1-5; D may be TRBD1 (6 bases). V shed 2 bases and J shed 0 bases, with 8 bases lying between them. The CDR3 is 15 amino acids. From germline, CDR1 is LNHDA and CDR2 SQIVND (reference sequence). The CDR3, as DNA: TGTGCCAGTAGTATACAGGGGTATAGCAATCAGCCCCAGCATTTT. Amino acid sequence: CASSIQGYSNQPQHF.

The genes are TRBV9 and TRBJ2-7; TRBD1 or TRBD2 may be the D gene (5 bases each). Germline V gene sequence: CDR1 SGDLS, CDR2 YYNGEE. The V gene lost 4 bases and the J gene lost 3 bases, with 23 bases spanning the gap. The CDR3 contains 17 residues. This CDR3 is CASSPEGGGFRGYEQYF. CDR3 DNA sequence: TGTGCCAGCAGCCCAGAGGGTGGGGGTTTTCGGGGCTACGAGCAGTACTTC.

V and J are TRBV6-5 and TRBJ1-2, with TRBD1 matching 7 bases. Germline V lookup: CDR1 MNHEY, CDR2 SVGAGI. The junction had 6 bases not matched to a gene; V was cut back by 0 bases and J by 5 bases. This CDR3 contains 15 residues. Written as DNA, the CDR3 is TGTGCCAGCAGTTACTCTGAGGGGGCTGGGTATGGCTACACCTTC. This encodes CASSYSEGAGYGYTF.

The rearrangement links TRBV2 to TRBJ1-6, with 7 bases that match TRBD1. Germline V gene sequence: CDR1 SNHLY, CDR2 FYNNEI. The CDR3 has 15 residues. Germline trimming cut 3 bases from V and 5 bases from J; bases unmatched to any gene: 4. The CDR3, as DNA: TGTGCCAGCAGTGATTTAGGACAGGATAATTCACCCCTCCACTTT. Residues: CASSDLGQDNSPLHF.